This TCR beta chain was documented in a study of identical twins. Findings of the study overall: Beta out-of-frame sequences showed weaker excess sharing between twins.

Germline V gene lookup returns CDR1 DFQATT and CDR2 SNEGSKA (reference sequence). The CDR3 sequence is 18 residues long. V lost 0 bases, J lost 2 bases, and 10 bases stayed unmatched. For this clonotype: Its cognate antigen is unknown.

cDNA carried unique molecular identifiers, and a universal primer site was added by template switching. TCRdb re-called the 5' RACE reads through MiXCR, storing one row per CDR3 protein. There are roughly 720,000 distinct CDR3 sequences in the sample; roughly 18% occur only once, and around 13% lies in the top ten. These same records also appear under a second study, on T cells expressing NK-cell markers.

The sample comprised PBMCs. This chain links TRBV20-1 with TRBJ2-7, with TRBD2 matching 13 bases. The TCR originated in a woman between 18 and 29 years old in good health. This chain's CDR3 is CSARDVLAGGASPYEQYF. In DNA form, the CDR3 reads TGCAGTGCTAGAGATGTACTAGCGGGAGGGGCTTCTCCCTACGAGCAGTACTTC.